This section outlines one TCR beta chain sequence together with its context. What it recognizes is unknown. Here immunoSEQ multiplex PCR was the method, and the copy in TCRdb shows in-frame clones only, minus some. The table has about 82,000 clones, roughly 89% seen once. In germline, CDR1 is SGHDT, CDR2 YYEEEE. This CDR3 region has 14 residues. V gave up 4 bases and J gave up 2 bases; unmatched junction bases: 5. These data originate in a study of glioma-infiltrating T cells after dendritic cell vaccination. General study points: TCR clonality showed no direct relationship with survival.

Only patients with spare fresh-frozen tumor and over two years of follow-up were included. Sequences were derived from blood, sampled before dendritic cell vaccination. The chain joins TRBV5-6 to TRBJ1-1, with 7 bases that match TRBD1. The TCR sequence derives from a human donor with glioblastoma. CDR3 in amino acids: CASSRGTANTEAFF. The CDR3 DNA reads TGTGCCAGCAGCCGAGGGACAGCTAACACTGAAGCTTTCTTT.